Detailed here is one T cell receptor (beta chain). This specimen belongs to a study of blood T cells in healthy people across ages. V gave up 7 bases and J gave up 0 bases; unmatched junction bases: 5. This CDR3 region has 13 residues. Germline CDR1 SQVTM, CDR2 ANQGSEA. Sample-barcoded 5' priming and a J-beta primer mix drove a second PCR of roughly 6 to 12 cycles. A single record per CDR3 protein comes from TCRdb applying MiXCR to the 5' RACE reads. The repertoire holds 1,800,000 or so distinct CDR3 sequences, around 42% seen once, with roughly 23% in the top ten. The sample taken for sequencing was blood. The clonotype was recovered from a human donor in good health. J is TRBJ1-1 and V is TRBV29-1; TRBD1 aligns across 7 bases. CDR3 region: CSARQGMNTEAFF. DNA of the CDR3: TGCAGCGCGCGACAGGGAATGAACACTGAAGCTTTCTTT.